The clone carrying this T cell receptor beta chain has just a few counts. Antigen: not known. Before thyroid surgery, none of the patients had received any treatment. This sample was taken from a study of metastatic and nonmetastatic thyroid tumors. Study details: Repertoire comparison spanned blood and tumor or nodule tissue of malignant and benign thyroid patients. Whole-study results and caveats: Versus benign nodules, malignant thyroid tumors reportedly had significantly higher TCR beta diversity, in blood and tumor.

The authors' processing: Variation in CDR3 across clinicopathological groups served as the basis for constructing a distant-metastasis classifier in papillary thyroid cancer. Via MiXCR, TCRdb re-called the PCR reads. TCRdb's processing, not the authors' own work, is the source of the V and J calls. The sample lists more than 20,000 clones; over 9.5% were seen once. The CDR3 has 14 amino acids. Germline V gene data show CDR1 as MNHNS and CDR2 as SASEGT. The V end was cut by 8 bases, the J end by 2 bases, with 16 bases between. The sequence was obtained from a female donor with papillary thyroid cancer or a benign thyroid nodule (not recorded which). Some clones in this sample may be carry-over from other donors' samples. This rearrangement joins TRBV6-1 to TRBJ2-7; D uncertain. Sequencing was done on a sample of blood. CDR3 DNA: TGTGCCAGCGGGGTAGAGTGTTCGGCCTACGAGCAGTACTTC. Translation: CASGVECSAYEQYF.